This T cell receptor (beta chain) originates from a study of control samples from healthy donors and cancer patients. Sequencing was performed with immunoSEQ multiplex PCR; in TCRdb, only in-frame clones are kept and a portion is missing. The repertoire table contains approximately 190,000 clones. Germline V gene data show CDR1 as LNHDA and CDR2 as SQIVND (reference sequence). This CDR3 is 16 amino acids long. Between the trimmed V and J ends, which lost 3 bases and 4 bases, there was a span of 16 bases. This receptor was identified in a woman aged 25 to 45 in good health. Sequences were obtained from blood. The rearrangement links TRBV19 to TRBJ1-5; TRBD1 is a possible D gene (6 bases). This CDR3 reads CASSIGQGSLNQPQHF. The CDR3 DNA reads TGTGCCAGTAGTATCGGGCAGGGGAGTTTAAATCAGCCCCAGCATTTT.